Presented here are 24 T cell receptor beta chains from one specimen sequenced in a study of T cells after yellow fever vaccination. TCRdb independently ran MiXCR on the 5' RACE reads; one entry per CDR3 protein. In the table there are under 95,000 distinct CDR3 sequences, approximately 7.3% of which are singletons. This material consisted of CD8+ T cells sorted from PBMCs, taken approximately 11 days after the first yellow fever vaccination. The source is a man between 18 and 29 years old who received the YFV17D yellow fever vaccine.

Only a few counts were recorded for this clonotype. The chain joins TRBV4-2 to TRBJ2-1; TRBD2 aligns across 10 bases. This CDR3 is built from 19 residues. CDR1 is LGHNA and CDR2 is YNFKEQ in the germline V gene. Unmatched junction bases numbered 12, after V lost 1 base and J lost 3 bases. The CDR3, as DNA: TGTGCCAGCAGCCAAGTGGCGAGCGGGGGGGCCTCGGGCTACAATGAGCAGTTCTTC. It yields the protein CASSQVASGGASGYNEQFF.

The chain's CDR3 is CASSFTGNREAFF. The CDR3 bases are TGTGCCAGCAGTTTTACGGGAAATCGGGAAGCTTTCTTT. This chain connects TRBV6-2 or TRBV6-3 to TRBJ1-1; D is ambiguous. The germline V gene encodes CDR1 MNHEY and CDR2 SVGEGT. V was clipped by 4 bases and J by 8 bases, with 14 bases between them. This CDR3 is built from 13 residues.

The chain links TRBV4-2 to TRBJ2-3; 8 bases match TRBD2. With V trimmed by 7 bases and J by 4 bases, 13 bases remained unmatched. The V gene's germline CDR1 is LGHNA and CDR2 YNFKEQ. The CDR3 contains 16 residues. CDR3 coding DNA: TGTGCCAGCAAGAACGGGGGGGCCACCCGATCAGATACGCAGTATTTT. This encodes CASKNGGATRSDTQYF.

This chain joins TRBV12-3 or TRBV12-4 and TRBJ1-1; 8 positions agree with TRBD1. The CDR3 consists of 16 residues. The J segment lost 2 bases and the V segment lost 2 bases, leaving 7 bases of the junction unmatched. Written as DNA, the CDR3 is TGTGCCAGCAGTTTAATTTGGACAGGGAGAAACACTGAAGCTTTCTTT. Amino acids: CASSLIWTGRNTEAFF.

The chain uses TRBV27 and TRBJ2-1; D possibly corresponds to TRBD2 (6 bases). In germline, CDR1 is MNHEY, CDR2 SMNVEV (reference sequence). With 5 bases removed from V and 0 bases from J, the gap between germline ends came to 14 bases. The CDR3 has 16 amino acids. The CDR3 loop reads CASSGARRGSYNEQFF. CDR3 nucleotides: TGTGCCAGCAGTGGGGCCCGGCGGGGCTCCTACAATGAGCAGTTCTTC.

This clonotype has a count of ten or more. CDR3 region: CASSVEQSSYEQYF. CDR3 nucleotide sequence: TGTGCCAGCAGCGTAGAACAGAGCTCCTACGAGCAGTACTTC. The chain recombines TRBV9 with TRBJ2-7; D is ambiguous. The CDR3 loop spans 14 amino acids. V lost 0 bases and J 0 bases, leaving 7 bases between the germline ends. CDR1 is SGDLS, CDR2 YYNGEE, per germline.

The chain carries TRBV6-2 or TRBV6-3 and TRBJ2-7; D may match TRBD1 or TRBD2 (6 bases each). CDR3 length: 14 amino acids. V was trimmed by 6 bases and J by 2 bases, leaving 14 bases between them. Germline V gene lookup returns CDR1 MNHEY and CDR2 SVGEGT. CDR3 nucleotide sequence: TGTGCCAGCAGCCTCGGGGGACATCCCTACGAGCAGTACTTC. Translated: CASSLGGHPYEQYF.

The sample holds one count of this clonotype. A much larger clonotype is one base distant, so this may be a read error. V and J are TRBV4-1 and TRBJ1-1; D remains unclear. CDR3 length: 16 amino acids. Germline V CDR1 and CDR2: MGHRA, YSYEKL. V lost 0 bases and J lost 11, with 22 bases in between. CDR3 sequence: CASSQDLVGSPQAAFF. The CDR3 DNA sequence: TGCGCCAGCAGCCAAGATCTCGTGGGAAGTCCGCAGGCGGCTTTCTTT.

This clonotype has at least ten counts. The chain carries TRBV7-9 and TRBJ1-1, with a possible D match to TRBD1 (6 bases). The V end lost 5 bases, the J end lost 5 bases, and 15 bases lay between the germline ends. The germline V gene has CDR1 SEHNR and CDR2 FQNEAQ (reference sequence). The CDR3 runs to 14 residues. The CDR3 here is CASSTGWGRTEAFF. The CDR3 DNA sequence: TGTGCCAGCAGCACCGGTTGGGGGCGGACTGAAGCTTTCTTT.

This clonotype was counted ten times or more. The rearrangement joins TRBV4-3 to TRBJ2-1; the match to TRBD2 covers 8 bases. The CDR3 consists of 16 residues. The germline gives CDR1 LGHNA, CDR2 YSLEER. J gave up 7 bases and V 1 base, and 9 bases lay outside the gene matches. CDR3 in amino acids: CASSQGRRGVGNEQFF. DNA for the CDR3: TGCGCCAGCAGCCAAGGACGGCGGGGGGTAGGTAATGAGCAGTTCTTC.

By sample fraction, this clonotype is medium-sized. This chain connects TRBV10-3 to TRBJ1-3, with D uncertain. Trimming shortened V by 7 bases and J by 2 bases, and 12 bases separated the two germline ends. The CDR3 runs to 14 residues. Germline loops: CDR1 ENHRY, CDR2 SYGVKD. DNA of the CDR3: TGTGCCATCATGAGGGATACGACTGGAAACACCATATATTTT. Translation: CAIMRDTTGNTIYF.

This clonotype was picked up many times. This chain connects TRBV29-1 to TRBJ2-3; 9 nucleotides match TRBD2. Germline V gene sequence: CDR1 SQVTM, CDR2 ANQGSEA. With V trimmed by 2 bases and J by 6 bases, 6 bases remained unmatched. The CDR3 totals 14 residues. The DNA of the CDR3 is TGCAGCGTTGAAAAAGGCGGGGGGGCCGATACGCAGTATTTT. This translates into CSVEKGGGADTQYF.

At least ten counts were recorded for this clonotype. For the CDR3, the DNA is TGTGCCAGCAGCAACTCAGGGTACACTGAAGCTTTCTTT. It specifies CASSNSGYTEAFF. The V gene is TRBV7-8, the J gene TRBJ1-1, with TRBD1 as a possible D gene (5 bases). Germline lookup yields CDR1 SGHVS and CDR2 FQNEAQ. The CDR3 is 13 amino acids. V was shortened by 5 bases and J by 3 bases, with 10 bases between the two germline ends.

The V call is TRBV18, the J call TRBJ2-2; D perhaps matches TRBD2 (5 bases). The CDR3 covers 17 residues. Between the trimmed V and J ends, which lost 1 base and 1 base, there was a span of 13 bases. Germline CDR1 reads KGHSH; CDR2 reads LQKENI. This chain's CDR3 is CASSPLVPGMNTGELFF. The CDR3 DNA reads TGTGCCAGCTCACCACTGGTCCCGGGAATGAACACCGGGGAGCTGTTTTTT.

V and J are TRBV19 and TRBJ2-3, with D maybe TRBD2 (6 bases). The CDR3 runs 17 residues. Germline-derived CDR1 and CDR2 are LNHDA and SQIVND (reference sequence). V was trimmed by 1 base and J by 6 bases, leaving 20 bases between them. DNA for the CDR3: TGTGCCAGTAGTATAGGAGGGTACGTCGGGGGTGGTGATACGCAGTATTTT. Amino acid sequence: CASSIGGYVGGGDTQYF.

The J gene is TRBJ2-7, the V gene TRBV7-9, with D perhaps TRBD2 (6 bases). CDR1 and CDR2 (germline): SEHNR, FQNEAQ (reference sequence). The CDR3 has 14 amino acids. V dropped 4 bases and J dropped 5 bases, with 15 bases sitting between them. The DNA for the CDR3 is TGTGCCAGCAGCTCACTTAGGAGGAGGGACGAGCAGTACTTC. Amino acids: CASSSLRRRDEQYF. Full variable domain (outside the CDR3, taken from reference TRBV7-9 and TRBJ2-7): DTGVSQNPRHKITKRGQNVTFRCDPISEHNRLYWYRQTLGQGPEFLTYFQNEAQLEKSRLLSDRFSAERPKGSFSTLEIQRTEQGDSAMYLCASSSLRRRDEQYFGPGTRLTVT.

This clonotype was counted ten times or more. This chain links TRBV7-9 with TRBJ1-1; D remains ambiguous. Trimming removed 1 base from V and 0 bases from J, with 0 bases in between. Germline assignment: CDR1 SEHNR and CDR2 FQNEAQ (reference sequence). This CDR3 has 12 residues. DNA of the CDR3: TGTGCCAGCAGCTTAGTGAACACTGAAGCTTTCTTT. Translation gives CASSLVNTEAFF.

This chain uses TRBV6-1 with TRBJ2-1, with 7 bases aligning to TRBD1. The ends lost 11 bases at V and 0 bases at J; junction bases unmatched: 7. The germline gives CDR1 MNHNS, CDR2 SASEGT. The CDR3 runs 14 residues. CDR3 loop: CAVGPGGSYNEQFF. CDR3 bases: TGTGCCGTAGGGCCAGGGGGCTCCTACAATGAGCAGTTCTTC.

At least ten counts were recorded for this clonotype. V is TRBV29-1 and J is TRBJ2-2; 9 bases are shared with TRBD1. Germline values: CDR1 SQVTM, CDR2 ANQGSEA. V shed 3 bases and J 4 bases; nucleotides not matched to a gene: 0. The CDR3 is 13 amino acids. CDR3 nucleotide sequence: TGCAGCGTTGAGGACAGGGGCACCGGGGAGCTGTTTTTT. Protein: CSVEDRGTGELFF.

This clonotype was seen repeatedly, ten times or more. The chain combines TRBV7-9 with TRBJ2-1; D call uncertain. The germline V and J ends were trimmed by 1 base and 8 bases, with 6 bases remaining between them. Germline assignment: CDR1 SEHNR and CDR2 FQNEAQ (reference sequence). The CDR3 is made up of 12 amino acids. CDR3 sequence: CASSLVSDEQFF. The CDR3 DNA is TGTGCCAGCAGCTTAGTGTCGGATGAGCAGTTCTTC.

The chain uses TRBV2 and TRBJ2-7; D uncertain. Germline assignment: CDR1 SNHLY and CDR2 FYNNEI. CDR3 size: 14 residues. V was trimmed by 4 bases and J by 5 bases, leaving 15 bases between them. DNA of the CDR3: TGTGCCAGCAGTGCGTCGGGCAGTCCGGACGAGCAGTACTTC. It codes for CASSASGSPDEQYF.

This clonotype was counted only a few times. Mismatch with germline at one junction end may stem from a read error. This sequence joins TRBV7-7 and TRBJ2-1; D assignment may be TRBD1 or TRBD2 (5 bases each). Germline loops: CDR1 SSHAT, CDR2 FNYEAQ (reference sequence). The CDR3 extends over 17 amino acids. CDR3 nucleotides: TGTGCTAGCAGCTTATTCCCTGGGACGAACTCCTACAATGAGCAGTTCTTC. It encodes CASSLFPGTNSYNEQFF.

The table lists this clonotype with many counts. The V gene is TRBV12-3 or TRBV12-4, the J gene TRBJ2-7, with D unclear. The CDR3 contains 11 residues. V was trimmed by 4 bases and J by 6 bases, leaving 7 bases between them. The CDR3 region has the DNA TGTGCCAGCAGTTCCTTGGGCGAGCAGTACTTC. This encodes CASSSLGEQYF.

This chain connects TRBV4-1 to TRBJ1-6, with D uncertain. The V gene lost 0 bases and the J gene lost 0 bases, with 9 bases spanning the gap. This CDR3 comprises 17 residues. Germline CDR1 and CDR2: MGHRA and YSYEKL. The CDR3 reads CASSQEIRISYNSPLHF. DNA of the CDR3: TGCGCCAGCAGCCAAGAAATCCGTATCTCCTATAATTCACCCCTCCACTTT.